What follows are 31 T cell receptor beta chains derived from one specimen sequenced in a study of blood T cell repertoires in COVID-19. The table came from immunoSEQ multiplex PCR; TCRdb's copy has only in-frame clones and leaves some out. The table records approximately 140,000 clones, less than 90% of them present only once. Source material: peripheral blood. Receptors were obtained from a young man with COVID-19, enrolled during active disease.

The V and J genes are TRBV30 and TRBJ1-4; D perhaps matches TRBD1 (5 bases). The CDR3 is 13 residues long. V was pared by 0 bases and J by 6 bases, with 8 bases between. Germline assignment: CDR1 GTSNPN and CDR2 SVGIG (reference sequence). CDR3 amino acids: CAWSVRGYEKLFF. The CDR3 coding sequence is TGTGCCTGGAGTGTAAGGGGTTATGAAAAACTGTTTTTT.

In this sample, this clone turned up once. The chain uses TRBV6-2 or TRBV6-3 and TRBJ2-7; 7 bases match TRBD2. Germline V gene data show CDR1 as MNHEY and CDR2 as SVGEGT. With V trimmed by 5 bases and J by 4 bases, 8 bases remained unmatched. This CDR3 contains 14 residues. The CDR3 DNA follows: TGTGCCAGCAGTCCCCCGTGGGGGGGGTACGAGCAGTACTTC. This encodes CASSPPWGGYEQYF.

In the case of this clone: Other nucleotide sequences in the sample specify the same CDR3. The rearrangement joins TRBV30 to TRBJ2-7; a possible D gene is TRBD1 (6 bases). The CDR3 runs 12 residues. Germline V gene sequence: CDR1 GTSNPN, CDR2 SVGIG (reference sequence). The germline V and J ends were trimmed by 3 bases and 2 bases, with 8 bases remaining between them. CDR3 bases: TGTGCCTGGAGCAGGGGCACCTACGAGCAGTACTTC. Its translation: CAWSRGTYEQYF.

The CDR3 DNA is TGTGCCACCTCTCAGTACAGTAGTTCCTACAATGAGCAGTTCTTC. Amino acid sequence: CATSQYSSSYNEQFF. This chain links TRBV24-1 with TRBJ2-1; no reliable D call. The length of the CDR3 is 15 residues. Trimming pared 9 bases from V and 1 base from J, leaving 15 bases between. The germline gives CDR1 KGHDR, CDR2 SFDVKD.

The chain uses TRBV19 and TRBJ2-1; 13 bases line up with TRBD2. The CDR3 spans 14 residues. V trimming: 7 bases; J trimming: 9 bases; junction bases outside the gene matches: 6. CDR1 and CDR2 from the germline V gene are LNHDA and SQIVND (reference sequence). The CDR3 DNA reads as TGTGCCAGTAAGGGACTAGCGGGAAGGGGTGAGCAGTTCTTC. Its translation: CASKGLAGRGEQFF.

Only one count was recorded for this clone. The rearrangement uses TRBV2 and TRBJ2-2; 7 positions match TRBD2. The CDR3 has 12 amino acids. Per germline, CDR1 SNHLY and CDR2 FYNNEI. V gave up 8 bases and J gave up 5 bases; unmatched junction bases: 2. The CDR3 sequence is CASGGDTGELFF. The CDR3 region has the DNA TGTGCCAGCGGGGGGGATACCGGGGAGCTGTTTTTT.

The chain recombines TRBV28 with TRBJ2-7; D may be TRBD2 (6 bases). CDR3 length: 16 amino acids. The V gene lost 5 bases and the J gene lost 3 bases, with 20 bases spanning the gap. Germline V gene sequence: CDR1 MDHEN, CDR2 SYDVKM. The CDR3 nucleotides are TGTGCCAGCAGTACGGTATCTGGCGGGATGGACTACGAGCAGTACTTC. As protein: CASSTVSGGMDYEQYF.

This rearrangement joins TRBV19 to TRBJ1-1, with a weak D call TRBD1 (5 bases). CDR3 size: 10 residues. Germline CDR1 LNHDA, CDR2 SQIVND (reference sequence). The V and J ends lost 8 bases and 7 bases respectively, with 8 bases between them. The chain's CDR3 is CASSGDEAFF. CDR3 DNA: TGTGCCAGTTCGGGGGATGAAGCTTTCTTT.

The chain's CDR3 is CASSSTGRWSEQYF. The CDR3 DNA sequence: TGTGCCAGCAGTTCGACAGGGAGGTGGAGCGAGCAGTACTTC. V gene TRBV27 combines with J gene TRBJ2-7, with a weak D call TRBD1 (7 bases). Germline V gives CDR1 MNHEY, CDR2 SMNVEV (reference sequence). Between the trimmed V and J ends, which lost 4 bases and 6 bases, there was a span of 16 bases. This CDR3 region has 14 residues.

V gene TRBV6-5 combines with J gene TRBJ1-4; TRBD1 is a possible D gene (5 bases). This CDR3 has 15 residues. Germline V gene sequence: CDR1 MNHEY, CDR2 SVGAGI. Trimming left V 5 bases short and J 4 bases short, with 14 bases between. Here the CDR3 reads CASSRSRGSNEKLFF. DNA for the CDR3: TGTGCCAGCAGTCGGTCAAGGGGAAGTAATGAAAAACTGTTTTTT.

This chain uses TRBV4-1 with TRBJ2-1; 16 bases map to TRBD2. After removal of 3 bases from V and 7 bases from J, the junction contained 3 bases not matched to a gene. This CDR3 comprises 16 residues. Per the germline V gene, CDR1 is MGHRA and CDR2 is YSYEKL. CDR3 sequence: CASSQEGLAGGNEQFF. CDR3 in DNA: TGCGCCAGCAGCCAGGAGGGACTAGCGGGGGGGAATGAGCAGTTCTTC.

J is TRBJ2-7 and V is TRBV19, with D perhaps matching TRBD1 (5 bases). The CDR3 sequence is 14 residues long. Trimming shortened V by 5 bases and J by 3 bases, and 14 bases separated the two germline ends. Germline assignment: CDR1 LNHDA and CDR2 SQIVND (reference sequence). CDR3 in DNA: TGTGCCAGTAGTTCTTTTCTCAGGGTCTACGAGCAGTACTTC. Its protein product is CASSSFLRVYEQYF.

J is TRBJ2-7 and V is TRBV4-1; 9 nucleotides agree with TRBD1. Germline V CDR1 and CDR2: MGHRA, YSYEKL. J lost 3 bases, V lost 4 bases, and 7 bases had no gene match. This CDR3 is 15 amino acids long. Written as DNA, the CDR3 is TGCGCCAGCAGCCTTCTCGACAGGGGGAGCTACGAGCAGTACTTC. Residues: CASSLLDRGSYEQYF.

This chain connects TRBV7-2 to TRBJ2-1; 8 bases are a match to TRBD2. The CDR3 extends over 16 amino acids. The germline CDR1 and CDR2 sequences are SGHTA and FQGNSA. J lost 4 bases, V lost 4 bases, and 9 bases had no gene match. In nucleotides, the CDR3 is TGTGCCAGCAGCTGGAGGAGCGGGAGTGGGTACAATGAGCAGTTCTTC. It yields the protein CASSWRSGSGYNEQFF.

The chain links TRBV2 to TRBJ2-7, with D maybe TRBD2 (6 bases). CDR1 is SNHLY and CDR2 is FYNNEI in the germline V gene. V was pared by 7 bases and J by 12 bases, with 16 bases between. The CDR3 has 11 residues. The CDR3 spells CASTQAGSTYF. CDR3 in DNA: TGTGCCAGCACCCAGGCGGGGTCCACGTACTTC.

The chain carries TRBV3-1 (or the pseudogene TRBV3-2) and TRBJ2-7, with D possibly being TRBD2 (5 bases). Trimming shortened V by 3 bases and J by 3 bases, and 15 bases separated the two germline ends. Germline V gene lookup returns CDR1 LGHDT and CDR2 YNNKEL (reference sequence). CDR3 length equals 15 residues. The CDR3 region is CASSQSLGSGYEQYF. Written as DNA, the CDR3 is TGTGCCAGCAGCCAGAGTTTGGGGAGCGGCTACGAGCAGTACTTC.

The rearrangement uses TRBV15 and TRBJ1-4; a possible D gene is TRBD1 (6 bases). Between the trimmed V and J ends, which lost 3 bases and 3 bases, there was a span of 14 bases. This CDR3 comprises 16 residues. Germline V gene data show CDR1 as LNHNV and CDR2 as YYDKDF (reference sequence). The CDR3 spells CATSRPPGEPNEKLFF. DNA of the CDR3: TGTGCCACCAGCAGGCCCCCAGGGGAGCCTAATGAAAAACTGTTTTTT.

J is TRBJ1-1 and V is TRBV6-5; D uncertain. Germline loops: CDR1 MNHEY, CDR2 SVGAGI. Trimming pared 10 bases from V and 10 bases from J, leaving 13 bases between. CDR3 length: 10 residues. The CDR3 region has the DNA TGTGCCACCTCACCTGTCGGAGCTTTCTTT. It specifies CATSPVGAFF.

The V gene is TRBV6-2 or TRBV6-3, the J gene TRBJ1-5, with D maybe TRBD1 (6 bases). The CDR3 sequence is 17 residues long. Per the germline V gene, CDR1 is MNHEY and CDR2 is SVGEGT. The V gene lost 2 bases and the J gene lost 0 bases, with 14 bases spanning the gap. The CDR3 here is CASSYETGPLSNQPQHF. CDR3 sequence (DNA): TGTGCCAGCAGTTACGAGACAGGACCTCTTAGCAATCAGCCCCAGCATTTT.

The chain combines TRBV24-1 with TRBJ2-5; D is perhaps TRBD1 (5 bases). This CDR3 contains 16 residues. Germline V gene lookup returns CDR1 KGHDR and CDR2 SFDVKD. Trimming left V 7 bases short and J 3 bases short, with 20 bases between. CDR3 sequence (DNA): TGTGCCACCAGCCCCGGGCCCAAGGGGTTAGAAGAGACCCAGTACTTC. This gives the protein CATSPGPKGLEETQYF.

V is TRBV4-2 and J is TRBJ1-5, with 10 positions matching TRBD1. The CDR3 is 17 amino acids. The V gene end was trimmed by 0 bases and the J gene end by 3 bases; junction bases not matched to a gene: 5. Germline lookup yields CDR1 LGHNA and CDR2 YNFKEQ. CDR3 coding DNA: TGTGCCAGCAGCCAAGAGGGGACAGGGGCTCTCAATCAGCCCCAGCATTTT. Amino acids: CASSQEGTGALNQPQHF.

This clone came up once. The chain joins TRBV19 to TRBJ1-3; 8 bases map to TRBD1. J lost 0 bases, V lost 9 bases, and 4 bases had no gene match. Per the germline V gene, CDR1 is LNHDA and CDR2 is SQIVND (reference sequence). The CDR3 is made up of 14 amino acids. The CDR3 here is CASGGQVSGNTIYF. For the CDR3, the DNA is TGTGCCAGCGGGGGACAGGTCTCTGGAAACACCATATATTTT.

This chain links TRBV24-1 with TRBJ1-4, with D possibly being TRBD1 (5 bases). The V end lost 2 bases, the J end lost 0 bases, and 9 bases lay between the germline ends. Germline values: CDR1 KGHDR, CDR2 SFDVKD. This CDR3 is built from 16 residues. The CDR3 nucleotides are TGTGCCACCAGTGATTGGGGGGGAGCAACTAATGAAAAACTGTTTTTT. Translated, it gives CATSDWGGATNEKLFF.

The V gene is TRBV19, the J gene TRBJ2-5, with 11 bases lining up with TRBD2. The ends lost 4 bases at V and 5 bases at J; junction bases unmatched: 3. Germline CDR1 LNHDA, CDR2 SQIVND (reference sequence). The CDR3 sequence is 14 residues long. CDR3 sequence (DNA): TGTGCCAGTAGTAAGACTAGCGGGATCGAGACCCAGTACTTC. Translating gives CASSKTSGIETQYF.

The chain links TRBV3-1 (or the pseudogene TRBV3-2) to TRBJ2-7; 7 nucleotides align to TRBD2. Germline V lookup: CDR1 LGHDT, CDR2 YNNKEL (reference sequence). The CDR3 sequence is 14 residues long. V gave up 3 bases and J gave up 2 bases; unmatched junction bases: 4. CDR3 sequence (DNA): TGTGCCAGCAGCCACTGGCGGGAGACCTACGAGCAGTACTTC. This translates into CASSHWRETYEQYF.

The V call is TRBV6-5, the J call TRBJ2-5; the D gene is possibly TRBD1 (6 bases). The CDR3 has 13 amino acids. The germline gives CDR1 MNHEY, CDR2 SVGAGI. Trimming removed 9 bases at V and 2 bases at J, with 13 bases between. The CDR3 here is CASAGQKQETQYF. The DNA for the CDR3 is TGTGCCAGTGCAGGACAGAAGCAAGAGACCCAGTACTTC.

The chain uses TRBV4-3 and TRBJ1-2, with D tentatively TRBD1 (6 bases). CDR3 length equals 13 residues. With 1 base removed from V and 7 bases from J, the gap between germline ends came to 10 bases. Germline V gives CDR1 LGHNA, CDR2 YSLEER. The CDR3 nucleotides read TGCGCCAGCAGCCAAGTAACAGGGAGTGGCTACACCTTC. It codes for CASSQVTGSGYTF.

The chain uses TRBV7-8 and TRBJ2-1; D gene ambiguous. CDR3 length equals 16 residues. V lost 5 bases and J 0 bases, leaving 14 bases between the germline ends. CDR1 SGHVS and CDR2 FQNEAQ come from the germline V gene. The CDR3 sequence is CASSPGSSSSYNEQFF. As DNA, the CDR3 is TGTGCCAGCAGCCCTGGCAGCTCTAGCTCCTACAATGAGCAGTTCTTC. Full variable domain (outside the CDR3, taken from reference TRBV7-8 and TRBJ2-1): GAGVSQSPRYKVAKRGQDVALRCDPISGHVSLFWYQQALGQGPEFLTYFQNEAQLDKSGLPSDRFFAERPEGSVSTLKIQRTQQEDSAVYLCASSPGSSSSYNEQFFGPGTRLTVL.

The V call is TRBV9, the J call TRBJ2-7; tentatively, D is TRBD1 (6 bases). This CDR3 is 15 amino acids long. Germline V lookup: CDR1 SGDLS, CDR2 YYNGEE. The germline V and J ends were trimmed by 4 bases and 0 bases, with 14 bases remaining between them. The CDR3 region is CASSSQGHSSYEQYF. The CDR3 DNA reads as TGTGCCAGCAGCTCCCAGGGGCACAGCTCCTACGAGCAGTACTTC.

The rearrangement uses TRBV2 and TRBJ1-4; D may be TRBD1 (5 bases). From germline, CDR1 is SNHLY and CDR2 FYNNEI. The length of the CDR3 is 13 residues. V was clipped by 7 bases and J by 8 bases, with 14 bases between them. The CDR3 coding sequence is TGTGCCAGCAAACCCAACAGACAGGAAAAACTGTTTTTT. It translates to CASKPNRQEKLFF.

This clone was seen a few times. The CDR3 coding sequence is TGTGCCACCAGCTGGAGCGGGAAAGATGAGCAGTTCTTC. It yields the protein CATSWSGKDEQFF. The rearrangement uses TRBV24-1 and TRBJ2-1; 7 bases line up with TRBD2. Germline V lookup: CDR1 KGHDR, CDR2 SFDVKD. Trimming took 7 bases from V and 8 from J; bases not matched to a gene: 7. This CDR3 region has 13 residues.